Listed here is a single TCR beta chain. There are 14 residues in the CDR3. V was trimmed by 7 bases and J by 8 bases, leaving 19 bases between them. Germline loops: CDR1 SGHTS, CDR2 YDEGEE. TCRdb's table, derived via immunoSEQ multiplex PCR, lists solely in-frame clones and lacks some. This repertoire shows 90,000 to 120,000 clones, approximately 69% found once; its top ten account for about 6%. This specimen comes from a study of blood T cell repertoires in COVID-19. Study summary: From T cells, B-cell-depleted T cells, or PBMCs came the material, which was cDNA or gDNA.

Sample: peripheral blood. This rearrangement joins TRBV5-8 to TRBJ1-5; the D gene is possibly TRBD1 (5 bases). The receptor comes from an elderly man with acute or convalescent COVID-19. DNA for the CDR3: TGTGCCAGCTCGACCGGGACTTGGTCGAAGCCCCAGCATTTT. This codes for CASSTGTWSKPQHF.